This T cell receptor beta chain was identified in a study of post-analysis software for immune sequencing data. The wider study: Courses of disease covered relapsing-remitting, secondary progressive and progressive-relapsing multiple sclerosis.

The library was made from cDNA and included unique molecular identifiers. A few hundred thousand cDNA molecules came from about 1 to 10 million T cells. One entry per CDR3 protein results from TCRdb running MiXCR on the PCR reads. The sample gives approximately 440,000 distinct CDR3 sequences, roughly 45% of which show up once; 9.5% to 13% is in the top ten. The CDR3 loop spans 16 amino acids. Unmatched junction bases numbered 1, after V lost 0 bases and J lost 0 bases. The germline CDR1 and CDR2 sequences are SGHRS and YFSETQ. Study-wide results and limits: Under the F measure, samples that were prepared in one batch clustered strongly together. TRBV5-6, TRBV5-1 and TRBV20-1 belonged to a set of roughly five TRBV segments that were more frequent in patients than controls. Normalized Chao1 diversity in multiple sclerosis patients fell significantly below that of controls.

A note on this clonotype: The antigen remains unidentified.

The receptor's source is a girl aged 5-17 years with multiple sclerosis. The sequenced material came from blood. J is TRBJ2-1 and V is TRBV5-1; 9 nucleotides agree with TRBD2. The CDR3 bases are TGCGCCAGCAGCTTGGATAGCGGGAGCTCCTACAATGAGCAGTTCTTC. As protein: CASSLDSGSSYNEQFF.